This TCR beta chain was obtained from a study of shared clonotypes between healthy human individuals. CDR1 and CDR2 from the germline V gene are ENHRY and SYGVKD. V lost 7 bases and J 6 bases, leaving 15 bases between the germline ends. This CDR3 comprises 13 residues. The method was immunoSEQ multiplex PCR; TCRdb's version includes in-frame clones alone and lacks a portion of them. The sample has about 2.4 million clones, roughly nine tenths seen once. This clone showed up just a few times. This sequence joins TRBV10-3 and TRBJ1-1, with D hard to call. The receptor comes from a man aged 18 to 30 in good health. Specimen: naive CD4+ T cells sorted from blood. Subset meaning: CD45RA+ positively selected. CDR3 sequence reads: CAIMGGPGAEAFF. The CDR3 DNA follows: TGTGCCATCATGGGTGGACCTGGCGCTGAAGCTTTCTTT.